A selection of T cell receptor beta chains follows, all from one sample in a study of Ad26.COV2.S vaccination and SARS-CoV-2 variants. Here immunoSEQ multiplex PCR was the method, and the copy in TCRdb shows in-frame clones only, minus some. The table shows over 400,000 clones, with about 90% occurring only once. The specimen was peripheral blood, collected in a trial of Ad26.COV2.S vaccine versus placebo. These TCRs come from a person between 18 and 65 years old who received the Ad26.COV2.S COVID-19 vaccine or a placebo. The CDR3 runs from the conserved cysteine through the conserved F or W. The order of the fields is CDR3 protein, CDR3 DNA, V gene, J gene, D gene, CDR3 length. The D gene is left open where the match is weak.

cdr3_aa: CASIGDRAMNTEAFF
cdr3_nt: TGTGCCAGTATAGGCGACAGGGCTATGAACACTGAAGCTTTCTTT
v_call: TRBV19
j_call: TRBJ1-1
d_call: TRBD1
cdr3_length: 15

cdr3_aa: CASSPGLAGGTGELFF
cdr3_nt: TGTGCCAGCAGCCCAGGACTAGCGGGGGGCACCGGGGAGCTGTTTTTT
v_call: TRBV5-4
j_call: TRBJ2-2
d_call: TRBD2
cdr3_length: 16

cdr3_aa: CASSPGQGSYGYTF
cdr3_nt: TGCGCCAGCAGCCCGGGACAGGGGTCCTATGGCTACACCTTC
v_call: TRBV10-1
j_call: TRBJ1-2
d_call: TRBD1
cdr3_length: 14

cdr3_aa: CASTEDRRPVSGELFF
cdr3_nt: TGTGCCAGTACTGAGGACAGGAGACCTGTTTCCGGGGAGCTGTTTTTT
v_call: TRBV19
j_call: TRBJ2-2
d_call: TRBD1
cdr3_length: 16

cdr3_aa: CASSLGNRLLRGYGYTF
cdr3_nt: TGTGCCAGCAGCTTGGGAAACAGACTACTGCGGGGGTATGGCTACACCTTC
v_call: TRBV7-9
j_call: TRBJ1-2
d_call: .
cdr3_length: 17

cdr3_aa: CASSYSGEANYGYTF
cdr3_nt: TGTGCCAGCAGTTACTCGGGGGAGGCGAACTATGGCTACACCTTC
v_call: TRBV6-5
j_call: TRBJ1-2
d_call: .
cdr3_length: 15

cdr3_aa: CASSIDRVRNGYTF
cdr3_nt: TGTGCCAGTAGTATCGACAGGGTCAGGAATGGCTACACCTTC
v_call: TRBV19
j_call: TRBJ1-2
d_call: TRBD1
cdr3_length: 14

cdr3_aa: CASSFQGVVGDTQYF
cdr3_nt: TGTGCCAGCAGCTTCCAGGGGGTGGTGGGAGATACGCAGTATTTT
v_call: TRBV11-2
j_call: TRBJ2-3
d_call: TRBD1
cdr3_length: 15

cdr3_aa: CSARRAGEQFF
cdr3_nt: TGCAGTGCTAGAAGGGCGGGGGAGCAGTTCTTC
v_call: TRBV20-1
j_call: TRBJ2-1
d_call: .
cdr3_length: 11

cdr3_aa: CASSLILPGQGWAQYF
cdr3_nt: TGTGCCAGCAGCTTAATACTACCGGGACAGGGATGGGCCCAGTACTTC
v_call: TRBV11-2
j_call: TRBJ2-5
d_call: TRBD1
cdr3_length: 16

cdr3_aa: CASSRTRAEQYF
cdr3_nt: TGTGCCAGCAGTAGGACCCGGGCCGAGCAGTACTTC
v_call: TRBV6-6
j_call: TRBJ2-7
d_call: .
cdr3_length: 12

cdr3_aa: CASRSGPVEKLFF
cdr3_nt: TGTGCCAGTAGGTCGGGCCCCGTGGAAAAACTGTTTTTT
v_call: TRBV19
j_call: TRBJ1-4
d_call: .
cdr3_length: 13